This is a list of T cell receptor beta chains from one sample in a study of cytomegalovirus exposure and HLA in healthy donors. TCRdb keeps only in-frame clones here, not all; method: immunoSEQ multiplex PCR. The profile shows about 92,000 clones, over 70% of them singletons. The sequenced material came from PBMCs. These receptors were collected from a man aged 45-65 years in good health and CMV-seropositive. The CDR3 runs from the conserved cysteine through the conserved F or W. The size field is filled for only some rows; it gives once, few, many or a size class.

clone_size: .
v_call: TRBV19
j_call: TRBJ2-1
cdr3_aa: CASSMGQYNEQFF

clone_size: .
v_call: TRBV7-6
j_call: TRBJ2-5
cdr3_aa: CASSLMGGPGETQYF

clone_size: .
v_call: TRBV5-1
j_call: TRBJ2-7
cdr3_aa: CASSFSGTAPYEQYF

clone_size: few
v_call: TRBV5-8
j_call: TRBJ1-2
cdr3_aa: CASSFDGIWDGYTF

clone_size: .
v_call: TRBV6-5
j_call: TRBJ1-6
cdr3_aa: CASSYVLAGQSPLHF

clone_size: .
v_call: TRBV5-8
j_call: TRBJ2-3
cdr3_aa: CASSAAGRVTDTQYF

clone_size: .
v_call: TRBV7-3
j_call: TRBJ2-3
cdr3_aa: CASSLRGQGVQPEYF

clone_size: .
v_call: TRBV28
j_call: TRBJ2-1
cdr3_aa: CASSSPLNEQFF

clone_size: .
v_call: TRBV5-1
j_call: TRBJ1-1
cdr3_aa: CASSASGNMNTEAFF

clone_size: .
v_call: TRBV5-1
j_call: TRBJ1-2
cdr3_aa: CASTPDRDRVLYTF

clone_size: few
v_call: TRBV28
j_call: TRBJ1-2
cdr3_aa: CASSPAGGSENYGYTF

clone_size: .
v_call: TRBV28
j_call: TRBJ2-5
cdr3_aa: CASTNQETQYF

clone_size: .
v_call: TRBV5-1
j_call: TRBJ1-1
cdr3_aa: CASSLSSSTEAFF

clone_size: few
v_call: TRBV7-8
j_call: TRBJ2-1
cdr3_aa: CASSLSGTGTWNEQFF

clone_size: .
v_call: TRBV6-1
j_call: TRBJ1-2
cdr3_aa: CASMDRGAGYTF

clone_size: .
v_call: TRBV6-5
j_call: TRBJ1-3
cdr3_aa: CASSYGGGVGNTIYF

clone_size: .
v_call: TRBV21-1
j_call: TRBJ2-7
cdr3_aa: CARPPGLACYEQYF

clone_size: .
v_call: TRBV7-8
j_call: .
cdr3_aa: CASSSPEVAGAYEQYF

clone_size: .
v_call: TRBV7-3
j_call: TRBJ2-6
cdr3_aa: CASSSGVTGANVLTF

clone_size: .
v_call: TRBV7-9
j_call: TRBJ1-5
cdr3_aa: CASSSLGQGRSNQPQHF

clone_size: .
v_call: TRBV2
j_call: TRBJ2-5
cdr3_aa: CASSEVASGGALETQYF

clone_size: .
v_call: TRBV6-5
j_call: .
cdr3_aa: CASSSRDRLYEQYF

clone_size: few
v_call: TRBV4-3
j_call: .
cdr3_aa: CASSQGTGVSDEQYF

clone_size: .
v_call: TRBV25-1
j_call: TRBJ2-1
cdr3_aa: CASSEPLGLAGGNEQFF